This passage covers 31 T cell receptor beta chains from one sample sequenced in a study of Graves' ophthalmopathy and Graves' hyperthyroidism. RNA transcripts were the template, and TCR beta CDR3 regions were amplified from them. The first-round RT-PCR employed HTBI primers together with the Qiagen OneStep RT-PCR kit. A multiplex PCR was then performed as the second round. Each CDR3 protein gets one entry after TCRdb re-called the multiplex PCR reads with MiXCR. The profile covers around 660,000 distinct CDR3 sequences, with about two fifths appearing a single time and about 3.3% taken by the ten largest. The sequenced sample consisted of peripheral blood. These TCRs come from an adult man with Graves' ophthalmopathy.

V is TRBV25-1 and J is TRBJ1-2, with 8 nucleotides matching TRBD1. The CDR3 spans 13 residues. CDR1 MGHDK and CDR2 SYGVNS come from the germline V gene. V shed 8 bases and J 4 bases; nucleotides not matched to a gene: 6. CDR3 sequence (DNA): TGTGCCAGCGACGCACAGGGGGGCTATGGCTACACCTTC. It specifies CASDAQGGYGYTF.

At least ten counts were recorded for this clonotype. The rearrangement uses TRBV19 and TRBJ1-2, with a weak D call TRBD1 (5 bases). The CDR3 loop spans 14 amino acids. Trimming removed 5 bases from V and 2 bases from J, with 12 bases in between. CDR1 and CDR2 (germline): LNHDA, SQIVND (reference sequence). CDR3 residues: CASSLQTDNYGYTF. The CDR3 DNA is TGTGCCAGTAGTCTCCAGACAGACAACTATGGCTACACCTTC.

A few counts support this clonotype. The chain couples TRBV6-1 to TRBJ1-2, with TRBD1 identical over 11 bases. J lost 3 bases, V lost 6 bases, and 3 bases had no gene match. Germline CDR1 and CDR2: MNHNS and SASEGT. The CDR3 is made up of 14 amino acids. The CDR3 DNA reads as TGTGCCAGCAGCCAGGGACAGGGGGACTATGGCTACACCTTC. Translation: CASSQGQGDYGYTF.

V is TRBV27 and J is TRBJ1-2, with D perhaps matching TRBD1 (6 bases). The CDR3 is 15 residues long. From germline, CDR1 is MNHEY and CDR2 SMNVEV (reference sequence). Trimming removed 4 bases from V and 7 bases from J, with 19 bases in between. In nucleotides, the CDR3 is TGTGCCAGCAGTTCGCGACCAACAGGGTTAGGTGGCTACACCTTC. Protein sequence: CASSSRPTGLGGYTF.

In regard to this clonotype: Given a much more abundant clone one base away, this may be a read error. The chain has TRBV2 and TRBJ2-6; 7 nucleotides line up with TRBD1. The CDR3 has 16 amino acids. The germline CDR1 and CDR2 sequences are SNHLY and FYNNEI. CDR3 amino acids: CAGSPGTDSGANVLTF. The CDR3, as DNA: TGCGCCGGCAGCCCGGGGACAGACTCTGGGGCCAACGTCCTGACTTTC.

This chain joins TRBV20-1 and TRBJ2-7; 7 positions match TRBD2. CDR3 length: 15 residues. The germline gives CDR1 DFQATT, CDR2 SNEGSKA (reference sequence). Trimming cost V 5 bases and J 7 bases; bases outside gene matches: 17. The CDR3 is CSAPRPGGRAREQYF. CDR3 nucleotide sequence: TGCAGTGCTCCAAGACCGGGAGGACGGGCGAGGGAGCAGTACTTC.

This chain connects TRBV29-1 to TRBJ2-5; 10 bases are a match to TRBD1. The V segment lost 4 bases and the J segment 7 bases; nucleotides outside the gene matches: 6. Germline V gene sequence: CDR1 SQVTM, CDR2 ANQGSEA. The CDR3 runs to 13 residues. CDR3 sequence (DNA): TGCAGCGTTGGACAGGGGGCCAGTGGGACCCAGTACTTC. Residues: CSVGQGASGTQYF.

This clonotype was picked up many times. This chain uses TRBV5-1 with TRBJ1-1; D is unresolved. The CDR3 is 15 residues long. Germline V gene data show CDR1 as SGHRS and CDR2 as YFSETQ. V shed 0 bases and J shed 1 base, with 10 bases lying between them. The CDR3 sequence: CASSLGRAANTEAFF. CDR3 DNA: TGCGCCAGCAGCTTGGGACGGGCGGCGAACACTGAAGCTTTCTTT.

The chain links TRBV2 to TRBJ2-6; D perhaps matches TRBD2 (5 bases). Deletions cut 4 bases from V and 4 bases from J, with 11 bases between. The germline V gene encodes CDR1 SNHLY and CDR2 FYNNEI. The CDR3 runs 15 residues. DNA of the CDR3: TGTGCCAGCAGTGTTGAAGGCGGGGGGGCCAACGTCCTGACTTTC. Translated: CASSVEGGGANVLTF. The full variable domain, its missing parts supplied by reference TRBV2 and TRBJ2-6, is EPEVTQTPSHQVTQMGQEVILRCVPISNHLYFYWYRQILGQKVEFLVSFYNNEISEKSEIFDDQFSVERPDGSNFTLKIRSTKLEDSAMYFCASSVEGGGANVLTFGAGSRLTVL.

The chain has TRBV20-1 and TRBJ1-2; weak D call: TRBD1 (5 bases). CDR3 length equals 12 residues. The V gene lost 4 bases and the J gene lost 8 bases, with 14 bases spanning the gap. Germline lookup yields CDR1 DFQATT and CDR2 SNEGSKA (reference sequence). CDR3 loop: CSATRGGWGYTF. CDR3 nucleotide sequence: TGCAGTGCTACTAGGGGAGGGTGGGGCTACACCTTC.

The chain couples TRBV6-2 or TRBV6-3 to TRBJ1-2; D is uncertain. CDR3 length: 13 residues. Trimming left V 5 bases short and J 3 bases short, with 10 bases between. The germline gives CDR1 MNHEY, CDR2 SVGEGT. The CDR3 spells CASSLLTYYGYTF. The CDR3 DNA reads TGTGCCAGCAGTCTCTTAACGTACTATGGCTACACCTTC.

Worth noting for this clonotype: The germline gene is not matched at one end of the junction; a read error may be the cause. The chain couples TRBV5-1 to TRBJ2-7; tentatively, D is TRBD2 (6 bases). This CDR3 is built from 12 residues. Germline V gene sequence: CDR1 SGHRS, CDR2 YFSETQ. In DNA, the CDR3 is TGCACCAGCAGCGGGCCTGGAGGCGAGCAGTACTTC. It translates to CTSSGPGGEQYF.

This clonotype was observed many times. The chain combines TRBV20-1 with TRBJ1-1; the D is unclear. CDR3 length: 11 amino acids. Trimming cost V 4 bases and J 0 bases, with 3 bases left between them. Per germline, CDR1 DFQATT and CDR2 SNEGSKA (reference sequence). The CDR3 bases are TGCAGTGCTATTCTGAACACTGAAGCTTTCTTT. This encodes CSAILNTEAFF.

This clonotype was observed a few times. The rearrangement uses TRBV7-9 and TRBJ2-5; D not certain. Deletions cut 2 bases from V and 5 bases from J, with 15 bases between. In germline, CDR1 is SEHNR, CDR2 FQNEAQ (reference sequence). The CDR3 is made up of 15 amino acids. CDR3 sequence (DNA): TGTGCCAGCAGCTTAACCCCTGGTACCGGGGAGACCCAGTACTTC. Encoded protein: CASSLTPGTGETQYF.

This clonotype was observed many times. This chain links TRBV7-9 with TRBJ1-5; 10 positions agree with TRBD1. The germline gives CDR1 SEHNR, CDR2 FQNEAQ (reference sequence). V trimming: 1 base; J trimming: 6 bases; junction bases outside the gene matches: 3. The CDR3 totals 15 residues. CDR3 coding DNA: TGTGCCAGCAGCTTAGGACAGGGGGCGGGTCAGCCCCAGCATTTT. Translating gives CASSLGQGAGQPQHF.

This clonotype was picked up a small number of times. The chain uses TRBV2 and TRBJ1-4; D gene ambiguous. This CDR3 is 13 amino acids long. V was trimmed by 1 base and J by 6 bases, leaving 6 bases between them. Germline V gene lookup returns CDR1 SNHLY and CDR2 FYNNEI. CDR3 in DNA: TGTGCCAGCAGTGAAGGGTGGGATGAAAAACTGTTTTTT. Its translation: CASSEGWDEKLFF.

The genes are TRBV7-2 and TRBJ1-5; the D is unclear. The CDR3 consists of 15 residues. The ends were cut back, 5 bases at V and 11 bases at J, with 22 bases in the middle. The germline gives CDR1 SGHTA, CDR2 FQGNSA. The CDR3 sequence: CASSELAGAEETQHF. DNA for the CDR3: TGTGCCAGCAGCGAGCTAGCGGGAGCGGAAGAGACCCAGCATTTT. The whole variable domain, remainder taken from reference TRBV7-2 and TRBJ1-5, is GAGVSQSPSNKVTEKGKDVELRCDPISGHTALYWYRQSLGQGLEFLIYFQGNSAPDKSGLPSDRFSAERTGGSVSTLTIQRTQQEDSAVYLCASSELAGAEETQHFGDGTRLSIL.

V is TRBV25-1 and J is TRBJ1-4; TRBD1 agrees at 8 bases. V lost 7 bases and J lost 6; bases outside the gene matches: 10. Germline V CDR1 and CDR2: MGHDK, SYGVNS. The CDR3 is made up of 15 amino acids. The CDR3 DNA sequence: TGTGCCAGCACTAGGACAGGGACGGTTCATGAAAAACTGTTTTTT. Its translation is CASTRTGTVHEKLFF.

The J gene is TRBJ1-5, the V gene TRBV6-5; D unclear. Looked up from germline, CDR1 is MNHEY and CDR2 is SVGAGI. Trimming took 5 bases from V and 6 from J, leaving 11 bases between them. The CDR3 loop spans 13 amino acids. CDR3 loop: CASSAGWAQPQHF. CDR3 sequence (DNA): TGTGCCAGCAGTGCGGGGTGGGCTCAGCCCCAGCATTTT.

The genes are TRBV25-1 and TRBJ1-6; TRBD1 agrees at 9 bases. With 4 bases clipped from V and 8 bases from J, the junction kept 3 bases outside the gene matches. From germline, CDR1 is MGHDK and CDR2 SYGVNS. The CDR3 extends over 14 amino acids. The CDR3 spells CASSVGTGYSPLHF. The CDR3 bases are TGTGCCAGCAGTGTGGGGACAGGGTATTCACCCCTCCACTTT.

The chain has TRBV4-1 and TRBJ1-2, with a weak D call TRBD1 (5 bases). CDR1 is MGHRA and CDR2 is YSYEKL in the germline V gene. V lost 1 base and J 6 bases, leaving 12 bases between the germline ends. The CDR3 has 14 residues. CDR3 amino acids: CASSQVEQDHGYTF. The CDR3 bases are TGCGCCAGCAGCCAAGTAGAACAGGACCATGGCTACACCTTC.

This clonotype was seen many times. The rearrangement links TRBV6-2 or TRBV6-3 to TRBJ1-1, with a tentative D call TRBD1 (5 bases). The germline gives CDR1 MNHEY, CDR2 SVGEGT. The CDR3 is 12 residues long. The ends were cut back, 8 bases at V and 3 bases at J, with 10 bases in the middle. This CDR3 reads CASGWGYTEAFF. CDR3 nucleotide sequence: TGTGCCAGCGGTTGGGGCTACACTGAAGCTTTCTTT.

The rearrangement joins TRBV6-5 to TRBJ2-2, with D uncertain. This CDR3 is built from 14 residues. Germline lookup yields CDR1 MNHEY and CDR2 SVGAGI. V lost 5 bases, J lost 3 bases, and 10 bases lay in between. This CDR3 is CASSTPSHTGELFF. As DNA, the CDR3 is TGTGCCAGCAGTACCCCTTCCCACACCGGGGAGCTGTTTTTT.

This clonotype was found once. J is TRBJ1-5 and V is TRBV7-2; D is possibly TRBD1 (6 bases). Trimming stripped 1 base from V and 9 bases from J, with 13 bases between. The CDR3 loop spans 14 amino acids. Germline lookup yields CDR1 SGHTA and CDR2 FQGNSA. For the CDR3, the DNA is TGTGCCAGCAGCTTAGGCGGGGGGCGAGGGCCCCAGCATTTT. It codes for CASSLGGGRGPQHF.

This chain uses TRBV7-9 with TRBJ2-7, with 7 bases identical to TRBD1. The ends lost 10 bases at V and 3 bases at J; junction bases unmatched: 18. Germline V gene lookup returns CDR1 SEHNR and CDR2 FQNEAQ (reference sequence). This CDR3 has 16 amino acids. The CDR3 DNA follows: TGTGCCACCGGCTCGCTAACAGGGGCCCCGAGCTACGAGCAGTACTTC. Translation gives CATGSLTGAPSYEQYF.

This clonotype was observed at least ten times. The chain carries TRBV7-9 and TRBJ2-5; possible D gene TRBD1, 6 bases. Germline V lookup: CDR1 SEHNR, CDR2 FQNEAQ (reference sequence). The V end was cut by 5 bases, the J end by 1 base, with 11 bases between. The CDR3 consists of 14 residues. For the CDR3, the DNA is TGTGCCAGCAGCGGTTACAGGGCCCAAGAGACCCAGTACTTC. Amino acid sequence: CASSGYRAQETQYF. The full variable domain, its missing parts supplied by reference TRBV7-9 and TRBJ2-5, is DTGVSQNPRHKITKRGQNVTFRCDPISEHNRLYWYRQTLGQGPEFLTYFQNEAQLEKSRLLSDRFSAERPKGSFSTLEIQRTEQGDSAMYLCASSGYRAQETQYFGPGTRLLVL.

The sample holds a few counts of this clonotype. The chain links TRBV5-6 to TRBJ1-4; D ambiguous. Germline values: CDR1 SGHDT, CDR2 YYEEEE. There are 14 residues in the CDR3. V shed 1 base and J shed 4 bases, with 8 bases lying between them. CDR3 residues: CASSLFLRNEKLFF. The CDR3 region has the DNA TGTGCCAGCAGCTTGTTTTTGCGTAATGAAAAACTGTTTTTT.

The chain employs TRBV6-6 and TRBJ2-5, with D unresolved. Germline V gene lookup returns CDR1 MNHNY and CDR2 SVGAGI (reference sequence). Trimming pared 5 bases from V and 6 bases from J, leaving 10 bases between. This CDR3 is built from 12 residues. The DNA for the CDR3 is TGTGCCAGCAGTGAGGCCTACCAGACCCAGTACTTC. This gives the protein CASSEAYQTQYF.

The chain has TRBV12-3 or TRBV12-4 and TRBJ1-1; no definite D call. Trimming took off 8 bases at V and 11 bases at J, with 21 bases between the two ends. The CDR3 covers 13 residues. CDR3 nucleotides: TGTGCCAGCGCCACACCTGGAGCCCCAGCGGCTTTCTTT. It translates to CASATPGAPAAFF.

This clonotype was counted at least ten times. The chain is built from TRBV19 and TRBJ2-7; 7 nucleotides align to TRBD2. Germline CDR1 is LNHDA and CDR2 is SQIVND (reference sequence). The V and J ends lost 4 bases and 7 bases, in that order; junction bases with no gene match: 7. CDR3 length equals 13 residues. The CDR3 bases are TGTGCCAGTAGTAATCGCGGGAGCGGGGAGCAGTACTTC. Translation: CASSNRGSGEQYF.

The chain employs TRBV19 and TRBJ1-5; 7 bases map to TRBD1. The CDR3 is 14 amino acids. Germline CDR1 reads LNHDA; CDR2 reads SQIVND (reference sequence). J gave up 5 bases and V 8 bases, and 9 bases lay outside the gene matches. The CDR3 DNA reads as TGTGCCAGTTCGACAGGGAACGGGGATCAGCCCCAGCATTTT. It encodes CASSTGNGDQPQHF.